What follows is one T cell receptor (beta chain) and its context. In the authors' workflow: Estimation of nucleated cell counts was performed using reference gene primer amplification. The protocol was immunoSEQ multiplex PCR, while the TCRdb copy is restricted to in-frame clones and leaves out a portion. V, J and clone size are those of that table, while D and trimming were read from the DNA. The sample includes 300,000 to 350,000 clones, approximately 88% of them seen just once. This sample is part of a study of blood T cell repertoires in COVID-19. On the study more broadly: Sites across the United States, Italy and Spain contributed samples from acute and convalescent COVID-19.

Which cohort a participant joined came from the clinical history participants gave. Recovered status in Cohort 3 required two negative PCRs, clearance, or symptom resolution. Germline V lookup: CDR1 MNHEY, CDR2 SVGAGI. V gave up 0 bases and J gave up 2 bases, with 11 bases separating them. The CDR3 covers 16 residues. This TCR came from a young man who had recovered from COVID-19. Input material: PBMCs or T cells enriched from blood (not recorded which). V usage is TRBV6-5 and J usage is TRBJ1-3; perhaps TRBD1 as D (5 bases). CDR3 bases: TGTGCCAGCAGTTACTCTGGGGGGTTTGCTGGAAACACCATATATTTT. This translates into CASSYSGGFAGNTIYF.